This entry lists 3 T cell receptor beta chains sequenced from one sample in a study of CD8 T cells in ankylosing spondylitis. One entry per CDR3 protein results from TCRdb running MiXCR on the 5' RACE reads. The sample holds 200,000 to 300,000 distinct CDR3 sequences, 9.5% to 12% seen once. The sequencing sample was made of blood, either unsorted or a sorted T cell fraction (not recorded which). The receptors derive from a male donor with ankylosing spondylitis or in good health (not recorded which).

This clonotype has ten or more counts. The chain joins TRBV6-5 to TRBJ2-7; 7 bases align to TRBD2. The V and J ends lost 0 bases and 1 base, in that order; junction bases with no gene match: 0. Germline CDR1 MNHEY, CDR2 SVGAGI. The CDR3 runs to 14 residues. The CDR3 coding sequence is TGTGCCAGCAGTTACTCGGGGGGGTCCTACGAGCAGTACTTC. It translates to CASSYSGGSYEQYF.

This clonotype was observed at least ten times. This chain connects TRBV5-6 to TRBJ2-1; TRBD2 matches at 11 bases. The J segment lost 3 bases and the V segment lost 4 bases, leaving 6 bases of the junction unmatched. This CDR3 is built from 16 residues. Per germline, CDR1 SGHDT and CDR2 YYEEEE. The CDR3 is CASSRPGLADYNEQFF. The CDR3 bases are TGTGCCAGCAGCAGGCCGGGACTAGCGGACTACAATGAGCAGTTCTTC.

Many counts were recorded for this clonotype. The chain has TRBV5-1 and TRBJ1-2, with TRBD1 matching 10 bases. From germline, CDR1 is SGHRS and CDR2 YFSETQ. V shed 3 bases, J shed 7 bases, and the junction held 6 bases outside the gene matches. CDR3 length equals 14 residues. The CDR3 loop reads CASSWTGGYVGYTF. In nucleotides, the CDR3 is TGCGCCAGCAGCTGGACAGGGGGATATGTTGGCTACACCTTC.